The clone carrying this T cell receptor beta chain turned up a few times. Its antigen is as yet unknown. Primed by a sample-barcoded 5' primer and a J-beta primer mix, a second PCR proceeded for about 6 to 11 cycles. TCRdb reprocessed the 5' RACE reads via MiXCR and lists one record per CDR3 protein. The table has hundreds of thousands of distinct CDR3 sequences, roughly 20% seen once. The data stem from a study of blood T cells in healthy people across ages. Findings of the study overall: Unknown CMV status may confound age-related changes in expanded clones.

Donors ranged from roughly 6 to 90 years old and were healthy Caucasians in Russia. Each sample used at least 6 million PBMCs. The amount of total RNA extracted per sample was at least 6 micrograms. This sequence originates from a man aged 70-80 years in good health. The sequencing input was blood.

CDR3 sequence reads: CASRGLAGRQETQYF. In DNA, the CDR3 is TGTGCCAGCAGGGGACTAGCGGGCAGACAAGAGACCCAGTACTTC. This sequence joins TRBV12-3 or TRBV12-4 and TRBJ2-5; 12 bases align to TRBD2. J was trimmed by 2 bases and V by 6 bases; bases with no gene match: 4. This CDR3 contains 15 residues.